What follows are 27 T cell receptor beta chains derived from one specimen sequenced in a study of CD8+ T cells in alopecia areata. Noted treatment: oral pan-JAK inhibitor, 5-10 mg twice daily. Reverse transcribed after extraction, RNA yielded cDNA as the sequencing template. This table comes from immunoSEQ multiplex PCR, and its TCRdb copy is limited to in-frame clones, with some not included. The sample has about 210,000 clones; 40% to 55% are singletons. The sample consisted of CD4+ T cells sorted from blood, taken between weeks 36 and 40, from a patient treated with tofacitinib. These receptors were taken from a human donor with alopecia areata.

This chain connects TRBV9 to TRBJ2-1; maybe TRBD2 (9 bases). With 4 bases removed from V and 9 bases from J, the gap between germline ends came to 20 bases. The CDR3 is 15 amino acids. Germline V gives CDR1 SGDLS, CDR2 YYNGEE. CDR3 sequence reads: CASSTGGLATPEQFF. The CDR3 DNA follows: TGTGCCAGCAGCACAGGGGGACTAGCTACACCTGAGCAGTTCTTC. Together with reference TRBV9 and TRBJ2-1, the CDR3 gives the full variable domain: DSGVTQTPKHLITATGQRVTLRCSPRSGDLSVYWYQQSLDQGLQFLIQYYNGEERAKGNILERFSAQQFPDLHSELNLSSLELGDSALYFCASSTGGLATPEQFFGPGTRLTVL.

The rearrangement links TRBV5-1 to TRBJ2-1, with a tentative D call TRBD2 (5 bases). CDR1 SGHRS and CDR2 YFSETQ come from the germline V gene. This CDR3 comprises 14 residues. V shed 4 bases and J shed 5 bases, with 13 bases lying between them. In DNA, the CDR3 is TGCGCCAGCAGCCTCCGGGGAGCTAACAATGAGCAGTTCTTC. It encodes CASSLRGANNEQFF.

A few counts support this clone. This sequence joins TRBV7-2 and TRBJ2-3; 7 nucleotides line up with TRBD2. Germline loops: CDR1 SGHTA, CDR2 FQGNSA. Germline trimming cut 5 bases from V and 7 bases from J; bases unmatched to any gene: 15. The CDR3 has 16 amino acids. The DNA of the CDR3 is TGTGCCAGCAGCCCCACTAGCGCCCCGGGCGGGAATACGCAGTATTTT. This translates into CASSPTSAPGGNTQYF.

The chain combines TRBV9 with TRBJ2-2; D remains ambiguous. Trimming removed 0 bases at V and 1 base at J, with 10 bases between. The CDR3 has 16 amino acids. Per germline, CDR1 SGDLS and CDR2 YYNGEE. The CDR3 loop is CASSVGRVENTGELFF. CDR3 DNA: TGTGCCAGCAGCGTAGGTAGGGTCGAGAACACCGGGGAGCTGTTTTTT. Complete variable domain (other parts from reference TRBV9 and TRBJ2-2): DSGVTQTPKHLITATGQRVTLRCSPRSGDLSVYWYQQSLDQGLQFLIQYYNGEERAKGNILERFSAQQFPDLHSELNLSSLELGDSALYFCASSVGRVENTGELFFGEGSRLTVL.

This clone has more than one count but fewer than ten. The sample contains more than one DNA sequence encoding this CDR3. This chain uses TRBV29-1 with TRBJ1-4; D is unresolved. The germline gives CDR1 SQVTM, CDR2 ANQGSEA. CDR3 size: 12 residues. Trimming cost V 6 bases and J 0 bases, with 5 bases left between them. The CDR3 sequence is CSVEATNEKLFF. In nucleotides, the CDR3 is TGCAGCGTGGAGGCAACTAATGAAAAACTGTTTTTT.

V and J are TRBV5-1 and TRBJ1-2; D is undetermined. The V and J ends lost 4 bases and 3 bases respectively, with 10 bases between them. Germline V gene lookup returns CDR1 SGHRS and CDR2 YFSETQ. The CDR3 runs 13 residues. The CDR3 sequence is CASSKDDHYGYTF. CDR3 in DNA: TGCGCCAGCAGCAAGGACGACCACTATGGCTACACCTTC.

This clone turned up a few times. The chain couples TRBV4-3 to TRBJ2-2; tentative D call: TRBD1 (5 bases). Germline loops: CDR1 LGHNA, CDR2 YSLEER. The CDR3 consists of 16 residues. The V gene lost 1 base and the J gene lost 4 bases, with 13 bases spanning the gap. The CDR3 coding sequence is TGCGCCAGCAGCCAAGGGTCGGCAGGGTCCACCGGGGAGCTGTTTTTT. This encodes CASSQGSAGSTGELFF.

CDR3 sequence (DNA): TGTGCCAGCTTGTCCGGGACTAGCGGGAGAGAGACCCAGTACTTC. Protein sequence: CASLSGTSGRETQYF. The chain couples TRBV18 to TRBJ2-5; 14 positions match TRBD2. The CDR3 contains 15 residues. V dropped 7 bases and J dropped 4; count of bases not matched to a gene: 5. Germline assignment: CDR1 KGHSH and CDR2 LQKENI.

The chain combines TRBV2 with TRBJ2-5; 7 nucleotides align to TRBD1. Trimming took 5 bases from V and 4 from J; bases not matched to a gene: 1. The CDR3 runs to 12 residues. In germline, CDR1 is SNHLY, CDR2 FYNNEI. The chain's CDR3 is CASSSGGETQYF. The CDR3 DNA is TGTGCCAGCAGTTCAGGGGGAGAGACCCAGTACTTC.

J is TRBJ1-2 and V is TRBV27; D remains unclear. The CDR3 has 15 residues. Trimming took 6 bases from V and 2 from J, leaving 16 bases between them. CDR1 MNHEY and CDR2 SMNVEV come from the germline V gene (reference sequence). The CDR3 is CASSKTAKPNYGYTF. The CDR3 DNA reads as TGTGCCAGCAGCAAAACCGCCAAACCAAACTATGGCTACACCTTC.

The genes are TRBV5-1 and TRBJ2-1; 8 bases map to TRBD1. J gave up 5 bases and V 1 base, and 8 bases lay outside the gene matches. Germline V CDR1 and CDR2: SGHRS, YFSETQ. CDR3 length: 16 amino acids. The CDR3 DNA sequence: TGCGCCAGCAGCTTGCATGGACAGGGCTTCAACAATGAGCAGTTCTTC. Translating gives CASSLHGQGFNNEQFF.

This clone appeared many times. The V gene is TRBV7-9, the J gene TRBJ2-6, with D perhaps matching TRBD1 (5 bases). Trimming cost V 5 bases and J 0 bases, with 11 bases left between them. Germline loops: CDR1 SEHNR, CDR2 FQNEAQ (reference sequence). This CDR3 is 16 amino acids long. In DNA form, the CDR3 reads TGTGCCAGCAGCCCAGACAGTCTCTCTGGGGCCAACGTCCTGACTTTC. It encodes CASSPDSLSGANVLTF.

The chain links TRBV29-1 to TRBJ1-1; TRBD1 agrees at 7 bases. Per germline, CDR1 SQVTM and CDR2 ANQGSEA. Trimming took 6 bases from V and 5 from J; bases not matched to a gene: 9. This CDR3 is 13 amino acids long. CDR3 nucleotides: TGCAGCGTCGCGTACAGGGGAGGAACTGAAGCTTTCTTT. It yields the protein CSVAYRGGTEAFF.

The rearrangement joins TRBV6-5 to TRBJ2-7; 14 bases map to TRBD2. With 2 bases clipped from V and 4 bases from J, the junction kept 4 bases outside the gene matches. Looked up from germline, CDR1 is MNHEY and CDR2 is SVGAGI. There are 16 residues in the CDR3. The CDR3 loop reads CASSYTTSGRVYEQYF. DNA of the CDR3: TGTGCCAGCAGTTACACGACTAGCGGGAGGGTATACGAGCAGTACTTC.

This clone was counted a few times. This may be a read error: a much more frequent sequence differs by one nucleotide. The chain has TRBV7-2 and TRBJ2-7, with D unclear. This CDR3 has 11 residues. Trimming stripped 4 bases from V and 4 bases from J, with 5 bases between. Germline CDR1 reads SGHTA; CDR2 reads FQGNSA. The CDR3 spells CASSSKYEQYF. Written as DNA, the CDR3 is TGTGCCAGCAGCTCAAAATACGAGCAGTACTTC.

The CDR3 spells CASSLYNEQFF. Here the CDR3 DNA reads TGTGCCAGCAGTTTGTACAATGAGCAGTTCTTC. The chain carries TRBV28 and TRBJ2-1; no clear D gene. V lost 3 bases, J lost 4 bases, and 1 base lay in between. Germline V gene data show CDR1 as MDHEN and CDR2 as SYDVKM. This CDR3 has 11 residues.

This clone was found a few times. The CDR3 reads CASSFGREGRFF. The CDR3 nucleotides are TGTGCCAGCAGCTTTGGGCGGGAGGGTAGGTTCTTC. The chain employs TRBV7-2 and TRBJ2-1; 9 bases match TRBD2. CDR3 length equals 12 residues. CDR1 is SGHTA and CDR2 is FQGNSA in the germline V gene. The junction had 6 bases not matched to a gene; V was cut back by 3 bases and J by 15 bases. The whole variable domain, filled in from reference TRBV7-2 and TRBJ2-1, reads GAGVSQSPSNKVTEKGKDVELRCDPISGHTALYWYRQSLGQGLEFLIYFQGNSAPDKSGLPSDRFSAERTGGSVSTLTIQRTQQEDSAVYLCASSFGREGRFFGPGTRLTVL.

Worth noting for this clone: At the DNA level, this CDR3 is encoded by other sequences in the same sample as well. This chain uses TRBV18 with TRBJ2-5, with D maybe TRBD1 (5 bases). Germline V gives CDR1 KGHSH, CDR2 LQKENI. V lost 3 bases, J lost 4 bases, and 6 bases lay in between. CDR3 length: 12 amino acids. The CDR3 sequence: CASSPQGETQYF. The CDR3 coding sequence is TGTGCCAGCTCACCCCAGGGAGAGACCCAGTACTTC.

The chain couples TRBV5-1 to TRBJ2-2; 7 nucleotides align to TRBD2. CDR1 is SGHRS, CDR2 YFSETQ, per germline. This CDR3 contains 15 residues. V was clipped by 0 bases and J by 4 bases; unmatched bases: 3. CDR3 residues: CASSLVVAGTGELFF. The CDR3 bases are TGCGCCAGCAGCTTGGTGGTAGCGGGCACCGGGGAGCTGTTTTTT.

This chain connects TRBV6-5 to TRBJ1-4; unclear D gene. Trimming stripped 5 bases from V and 8 bases from J, with 6 bases between. In germline, CDR1 is MNHEY, CDR2 SVGAGI. The CDR3 runs 11 residues. The CDR3 sequence: CASSNGEKLFF. As DNA, the CDR3 is TGTGCCAGCAGTAACGGAGAAAAACTGTTTTTT.

The chain is built from TRBV30 and TRBJ2-7, with 9 bases identical to TRBD2. This CDR3 contains 14 residues. With V trimmed by 1 base and J by 2 bases, 3 bases remained unmatched. CDR1 and CDR2 (germline): GTSNPN, SVGIG (reference sequence). Written as DNA, the CDR3 is TGTGCCTGGAGTGGTGCGGGAGGGACCTACGAGCAGTACTTC. It is translated as CAWSGAGGTYEQYF. Looking up the rest from reference TRBV30 and TRBJ2-7 gives the full variable domain: SQTIHQWPATLVQPVGSPLSLECTVEGTSNPNLYWYRQAAGRGLQLLFYSVGIGQISSEVPQNLSASRPQDRQFILSSKKLLLSDSGFYLCAWSGAGGTYEQYFGPGTRLTVT.

The rearrangement joins TRBV7-9 to TRBJ2-5; D is possibly TRBD1 or TRBD2 (6 bases each). V was trimmed by 11 bases and J by 3 bases, leaving 19 bases between them. The germline V gene has CDR1 SEHNR and CDR2 FQNEAQ (reference sequence). The CDR3 runs to 14 residues. The CDR3, as DNA: TGTGCCGCCAAGTCGACGGGGGCGGAAGAGACCCAGTACTTC. This translates into CAAKSTGAEETQYF. The full variable domain, rest sourced from reference TRBV7-9 and TRBJ2-5, is DTGVSQNPRHKITKRGQNVTFRCDPISEHNRLYWYRQTLGQGPEFLTYFQNEAQLEKSRLLSDRFSAERPKGSFSTLEIQRTEQGDSAMYLCAAKSTGAEETQYFGPGTRLLVL.

The J gene is TRBJ2-3, the V gene TRBV9; D not certain. Germline assignment: CDR1 SGDLS and CDR2 YYNGEE. CDR3 length: 14 amino acids. V was pared by 0 bases and J by 2 bases, with 7 bases between. The CDR3 here is CASSVEYTTDTQYF. As DNA, the CDR3 is TGTGCCAGCAGCGTAGAGTACACCACAGATACGCAGTATTTT.

This clone was detected a few times. The V and J genes are TRBV7-9 and TRBJ2-3; 9 nucleotides match TRBD2. V lost 1 base and J lost 4; bases outside the gene matches: 6. Germline V gene lookup returns CDR1 SEHNR and CDR2 FQNEAQ (reference sequence). The CDR3 extends over 16 amino acids. In DNA, the CDR3 is TGTGCCAGCAGCTTAGATAGCGGGAGTTCGGCAGATACGCAGTATTTT. It encodes CASSLDSGSSADTQYF.

V gene TRBV7-2 combines with J gene TRBJ2-1; 8 bases align to TRBD2. J gave up 6 bases and V 2 bases, and 12 bases lay outside the gene matches. CDR1 and CDR2 (germline): SGHTA, FQGNSA. The length of the CDR3 is 17 residues. The CDR3 region is CASSLRGGGRSGNEQFF. The CDR3 bases are TGTGCCAGCAGCTTACGAGGAGGCGGGAGGTCGGGCAATGAGCAGTTCTTC. Complete variable domain (other parts from reference TRBV7-2 and TRBJ2-1): GAGVSQSPSNKVTEKGKDVELRCDPISGHTALYWYRQSLGQGLEFLIYFQGNSAPDKSGLPSDRFSAERTGGSVSTLTIQRTQQEDSAVYLCASSLRGGGRSGNEQFFGPGTRLTVL.

V gene TRBV5-1 combines with J gene TRBJ2-1; 10 nucleotides match TRBD2. With 1 base clipped from V and 5 bases from J, the junction kept 3 bases outside the gene matches. The CDR3 is 15 residues long. Germline loops: CDR1 SGHRS, CDR2 YFSETQ. This CDR3 reads CASSLTSGTHNEQFF. CDR3 in DNA: TGCGCCAGCAGCTTGACTAGCGGGACCCACAATGAGCAGTTCTTC.

The V gene is TRBV5-6, the J gene TRBJ2-6; D remains ambiguous. The germline gives CDR1 SGHDT, CDR2 YYEEEE. The length of the CDR3 is 15 residues. Trimming cost V 2 bases and J 4 bases, with 10 bases left between them. The CDR3, as DNA: TGTGCCAGCAGCTTTTTTAGTGAGGGGGCCAACGTCCTGACTTTC. The encoded protein is CASSFFSEGANVLTF.